This T cell receptor beta chain was sequenced for a study of blood T cell repertoires in COVID-19. Background on the study: From T cells, B-cell-depleted T cells, or PBMCs came the material, which was cDNA or gDNA.

The protocol was immunoSEQ multiplex PCR, while the TCRdb copy is restricted to in-frame clones and leaves out a portion. Of 150,000 to 200,000 clones listed, approximately 80% are singletons. Germline V gene data show CDR1 as SGHRS and CDR2 as YFSETQ. The CDR3 runs to 14 residues. Trimming took 0 bases from V and 6 from J; bases not matched to a gene: 4. Input material: PBMCs or T cells enriched from blood (not recorded which). The chain has TRBV5-1 and TRBJ1-2; TRBD1 matches 8 bases. The source of this sequence is a man between 65 and 80 years old who had been exposed to COVID-19. The CDR3: CASSLVGQENGYTF. The CDR3 DNA follows: TGCGCCAGCAGCTTGGTGGGACAGGAAAATGGCTACACCTTC.